This T cell receptor (beta chain) was documented in a study of shared clonotypes between healthy human individuals. Study-level points and caveats: Richness estimates generally favored naive over memory subsets. Measured sharing among donors was expected to vary with sequencing depth.

The authors divided CD4+ cells into CD45RA+ naive and CD45RA-negative memory subsets. On this clone: No antigen is known for it.

The CDR3 length is 14 residues. The V end was cut by 8 bases, the J end by 2 bases, with 13 bases between. Germline assignment: CDR1 MNHNS and CDR2 SASEGT. The method was immunoSEQ multiplex PCR; TCRdb's version includes in-frame clones alone and lacks a portion of them. The sample records 2.5 million or so clones, around nine tenths being singletons. The sequence derives from a man younger than 35 in good health. The material sequenced was naive CD4+ T cells sorted from blood. Subset indicated: CD45RA+ positively selected. The chain is built from TRBV6-1 and TRBJ1-5; no clear D gene. The CDR3 sequence is CASSQQSGNQPQHF. CDR3 in DNA: TGTGCCAGCTCCCAACAATCTGGCAATCAGCCCCAGCATTTT.